Included here is one T cell receptor beta chain sequence, with context. These data originate in a study of cytomegalovirus exposure and HLA in healthy donors. Germline values: CDR1 GTSNPN, CDR2 SVGIG (reference sequence). With 2 bases removed from V and 1 base from J, the gap between germline ends came to 18 bases. The CDR3 runs 17 residues. PCR amplification relied on 60 Vbeta primers (plus 13 Jbeta primers). Sequencing was performed with immunoSEQ multiplex PCR; in TCRdb, only in-frame clones are kept and a portion is missing. The sample shows roughly 220,000 clones, under 85% of them seen only once.

The genes are TRBV30 and TRBJ2-1; tentatively, D is TRBD1 (5 bases). The material sequenced was PBMCs. The sequence came from a man aged 45 to 65 in good health and CMV-seronegative. CDR3 sequence reads: CAWSPPPGRDSYNEQFF. The CDR3 nucleotides read TGTGCCTGGAGTCCCCCCCCGGGCAGGGATTCCTACAATGAGCAGTTCTTC.